The entry that follows covers one T cell receptor (beta chain) sequence. Antigen: not known. The germline CDR1 and CDR2 sequences are MNHNY and SVGAGI (reference sequence). CDR3 size: 14 residues. The germline V and J ends were trimmed by 2 bases and 5 bases, with 12 bases remaining between them. These data come from a study of cytomegalovirus exposure and HLA in healthy donors. Primers included in the PCR were 60 Vbeta and 13 Jbeta primers. Only in-frame clones appear in the TCRdb table, and some are missing; sequencing was by immunoSEQ multiplex PCR. The sample shows 130,000 or so clones, around four fifths of them seen only once. Points from the study as a whole: CMV antigen specificity was confirmed in vitro for three CMV-associated chains. Accounts indicate the classifier identified cytomegalovirus status with strong specificity and sensitivity. In a later analysis, donors in an Asian-associated ancestry cluster reportedly had fewer N-insertions in productive TCRs than the cohort mean. Researchers reported in a later analysis that a missense DCLRE1C variant was tied to TCR beta V- and J-gene trimming.

This rearrangement joins TRBV6-6 to TRBJ1-1; D remains ambiguous. The source material was PBMCs. This TCR derives from a man aged 30 to 39 in good health and CMV-seronegative. CDR3 sequence reads: CASSYDVRGTEAFF. CDR3 nucleotides: TGTGCCAGCAGTTACGATGTTCGAGGTACTGAAGCTTTCTTT.